This is a list of T cell receptor beta chains from one sample in a study of cytomegalovirus exposure and HLA in healthy donors. Here immunoSEQ multiplex PCR was the method, and the copy in TCRdb shows in-frame clones only, minus some. The repertoire holds about 97,000 clones, nearly 65% seen once, with 4.8% in the top ten. The sequenced material came from PBMCs. The source of these receptors is a human donor in good health. CDR3s include the opening cysteine and the closing phenylalanine or tryptophan. Fields, in order: J gene, V gene, clone size, D gene, CDR3 DNA, CDR3 protein. The D gene is left open where the match is weak. The size entry is marked missing in some rows and otherwise reads once, few, many or a size class.

j_gene: TRBJ2-1; v_gene: TRBV5-6; abundance: -; d_gene: TRBD2; CDR3nt: TGTGCCAGCAGCCCGCCAGTCGAGCGGGAGGGATCCTACAATGAGCAGTTCTTC; CDR3aa: CASSPPVEREGSYNEQFF
j_gene: TRBJ2-7; v_gene: TRBV7-9; abundance: once; d_gene: -; CDR3nt: TGTGCCAGCAGCTTAACACGGACTGGCTACGAGCAGTACTTC; CDR3aa: CASSLTRTGYEQYF
j_gene: TRBJ2-3; v_gene: TRBV29-1; abundance: -; d_gene: TRBD1; CDR3nt: TGCAGCGTCCGAGGGACAGGGGGCCCAGATACGCAGTATTTT; CDR3aa: CSVRGTGGPDTQYF
j_gene: TRBJ2-7; v_gene: TRBV11-2; abundance: -; d_gene: TRBD2; CDR3nt: TGTGCCAGCAGCCCCGGACTAGCGGGGAGGGCCGAGCAGTACTTC; CDR3aa: CASSPGLAGRAEQYF
j_gene: TRBJ2-2; v_gene: TRBV19; abundance: -; d_gene: TRBD2; CDR3nt: TGTGCCAGTAGCCTCCCGGGGGGAGACTCGAACACCGGGGAGCTGTTTTTT; CDR3aa: CASSLPGGDSNTGELFF
j_gene: TRBJ2-1; v_gene: TRBV19; abundance: -; d_gene: TRBD2; CDR3nt: TGTGCCAGTACCCTGGGGGGGAACAATGAGCAGTTCTTC; CDR3aa: CASTLGGNNEQFF
j_gene: TRBJ2-7; v_gene: TRBV4-2; abundance: -; d_gene: -; CDR3nt: TGTGCCAGCAGCCAAGGTCAAACCTACGAGCAGTACTTC; CDR3aa: CASSQGQTYEQYF
j_gene: TRBJ2-3; v_gene: TRBV6-5; abundance: few; d_gene: TRBD2; CDR3nt: TGTGCCACCTTAGCGGGGGGCGGAGATACGCAGTATTTT; CDR3aa: CATLAGGGDTQYF
j_gene: TRBJ1-2; v_gene: TRBV5-1; abundance: -; d_gene: -; CDR3nt: TGCGCCAGCAGCTTGGCGGGGTCAGCTAACTATGGCTACACCTTC; CDR3aa: CASSLAGSANYGYTF
j_gene: TRBJ2-2; v_gene: TRBV19; abundance: -; d_gene: TRBD2; CDR3nt: TGTGCCAGTAGAGTACTAGCGGGCGAGAACACCGGGGAGCTGTTTTTT; CDR3aa: CASRVLAGENTGELFF
j_gene: TRBJ2-5; v_gene: TRBV7-9; abundance: few; d_gene: TRBD2; CDR3nt: TGTGCCAGCAGCACCGGGACTAGCGGGGAAAGCCAAGAGACCCAGTACTTC; CDR3aa: CASSTGTSGESQETQYF
j_gene: TRBJ2-7; v_gene: TRBV6-5; abundance: once; d_gene: TRBD2; CDR3nt: TGTGCCAGCAGTCAGTACCCCGGGACTAGCAACGAGCAGTACTTC; CDR3aa: CASSQYPGTSNEQYF
j_gene: TRBJ1-1; v_gene: TRBV6-6; abundance: many; d_gene: -; CDR3nt: TGTGCCAGCAGCCAAACGGGTAGGAACACTGAAGCTTTCTTT; CDR3aa: CASSQTGRNTEAFF
j_gene: TRBJ2-3; v_gene: TRBV28; abundance: -; d_gene: -; CDR3nt: TGTGCCACCCTGGTCCAGAGCACAGATACGCAGTATTTT; CDR3aa: CATLVQSTDTQYF
j_gene: TRBJ2-1; v_gene: TRBV19; abundance: -; d_gene: TRBD2; CDR3nt: TGTGCCAGTAGGACTAGCGTCTCTCGTGGTGAGCAGTTCTTC; CDR3aa: CASRTSVSRGEQFF
j_gene: TRBJ2-5; v_gene: TRBV28; abundance: few; d_gene: TRBD1; CDR3nt: TGTGCCAGCAGTTTACAGACAGGGGCCATAGGTGAGCAGTACTTC; CDR3aa: CASSLQTGAIGEQYF
j_gene: TRBJ1-3; v_gene: TRBV7-9; abundance: -; d_gene: -; CDR3nt: TGTGCCAGCAGCCCCAGGTTGGACAGCAGAAACACCATATATTTT; CDR3aa: CASSPRLDSRNTIYF
j_gene: TRBJ2-1; v_gene: TRBV19; abundance: -; d_gene: TRBD1; CDR3nt: TGTGCCAGTAGTATCAGTGGGACAGGGTGGGGGAGTGAGCAGTTCTTC; CDR3aa: CASSISGTGWGSEQFF
j_gene: TRBJ1-3; v_gene: TRBV10-3; abundance: once; d_gene: -; CDR3nt: TGTGCCATCAGTGAGTCGACGGGAGTTAGCACCATATATTTT; CDR3aa: CAISESTGVSTIYF
j_gene: TRBJ2-3; v_gene: TRBV5-1; abundance: -; d_gene: TRBD1; CDR3nt: TGCGCCAGCAGCGGAACCACGGGGGACAGGGTGCGCACAGATACGCAGTATTTT; CDR3aa: CASSGTTGDRVRTDTQYF
j_gene: TRBJ1-1; v_gene: TRBV19; abundance: few; d_gene: TRBD1; CDR3nt: TGTGCCAGTAGTATCCCTGGACAGGGAGATACTGAAGCTTTCTTT; CDR3aa: CASSIPGQGDTEAFF
j_gene: TRBJ2-7; v_gene: TRBV6-1; abundance: -; d_gene: -; CDR3nt: TGTGCCAGCAGTCCGGGACACTCCTACGAGCAGTACTTC; CDR3aa: CASSPGHSYEQYF
j_gene: TRBJ1-4; v_gene: TRBV11-2; abundance: -; d_gene: -; CDR3nt: TGTGCCAGCAGCCCTCTCCGGGAATTCAATGAAAAACTGTTTTTT; CDR3aa: CASSPLREFNEKLFF
j_gene: TRBJ2-1; v_gene: TRBV5-4; abundance: few; d_gene: -; CDR3nt: TGTGCCAGCAGCCTCTACAATGAGCAGTTCTTC; CDR3aa: CASSLYNEQFF
j_gene: TRBJ1-1; v_gene: TRBV2; abundance: -; d_gene: TRBD1; CDR3nt: TGTGCCAGCTCCCTACAGGGGGCCATGAACACTGAAGCTTTCTTT; CDR3aa: CASSLQGAMNTEAFF
j_gene: TRBJ2-7; v_gene: TRBV27; abundance: -; d_gene: -; CDR3nt: TGTGCCAGCAGTGCGGGACAGTCTTACGAGCAGTACTTC; CDR3aa: CASSAGQSYEQYF
j_gene: TRBJ2-1; v_gene: TRBV9; abundance: -; d_gene: TRBD1; CDR3nt: TGTGCCAGCAGCGCAAAGACAGGGAGATACAATGAGCAGTTCTTC; CDR3aa: CASSAKTGRYNEQFF
j_gene: TRBJ1-1; v_gene: TRBV19; abundance: -; d_gene: -; CDR3nt: TGTGCCAGTAGTATAGGCCCAGGGGCGAACACTGAAGCTTTCTTT; CDR3aa: CASSIGPGANTEAFF
j_gene: TRBJ1-3; v_gene: TRBV7-9; abundance: -; d_gene: -; CDR3nt: TGTGCCAGCAGCTCTTTTAGGGCGACAGGAGACGGAAACACCATATATTTT; CDR3aa: CASSSFRATGDGNTIYF
j_gene: TRBJ1-1; v_gene: TRBV6-5; abundance: once; d_gene: -; CDR3nt: TGTGCCAGCAGTTACTCCGGCGGGGGTATAAACACTGAAGCTTTCTTT; CDR3aa: CASSYSGGGINTEAFF
j_gene: TRBJ1-4; v_gene: TRBV6-1; abundance: -; d_gene: -; CDR3nt: TGTGCCAGCAAGGGCAGGGATGAAAAACTGTTTTTT; CDR3aa: CASKGRDEKLFF
j_gene: TRBJ1-1; v_gene: TRBV18; abundance: -; d_gene: -; CDR3nt: TGTGCCAGCTCACCACCGTCCCGCACTGAAGCTTTCTTT; CDR3aa: CASSPPSRTEAFF
j_gene: TRBJ1-2; v_gene: TRBV28; abundance: -; d_gene: -; CDR3nt: TGTGCCAGCAGACTTATCCCGGGGATAGGGAGAAGCCTTAACTATGGCTACACCTTC; CDR3aa: CASRLIPGIGRSLNYGYTF
j_gene: TRBJ2-1; v_gene: TRBV11-2; abundance: -; d_gene: -; CDR3nt: TGTGCCAGCAGCTTTGGTGGGAGCTCCTACAATGAGCAGTTCTTC; CDR3aa: CASSFGGSSYNEQFF
j_gene: TRBJ2-6; v_gene: TRBV4-1; abundance: -; d_gene: -; CDR3nt: TGCGCCAGCAGCCAAGATCGGGCAGGGATCTTCTCTGGGGCCAACGTCCTGACTTTC; CDR3aa: CASSQDRAGIFSGANVLTF
j_gene: TRBJ1-4; v_gene: TRBV19; abundance: few; d_gene: TRBD1; CDR3nt: TGTGCCAGTAGTATTAGGACAGGGGACGTTCGCGAAAAACTGTTTTTT; CDR3aa: CASSIRTGDVREKLFF
j_gene: TRBJ2-5; v_gene: TRBV5-1; abundance: -; d_gene: TRBD1; CDR3nt: TGCGCCAGCAGCTTGGGCGGGACGACAGGGGGCCAAGAGACCCAGTACTTC; CDR3aa: CASSLGGTTGGQETQYF
j_gene: TRBJ2-7; v_gene: TRBV19; abundance: once; d_gene: TRBD2; CDR3nt: TGTGCCAGTAGTATGGGGGCGGGAGGCCCCTACGAGCAGTACTTC; CDR3aa: CASSMGAGGPYEQYF
j_gene: TRBJ2-3; v_gene: TRBV28; abundance: few; d_gene: TRBD2; CDR3nt: TGTGCCAGCAGTCGATTTTGGGGGGAGGGCGGTGTGGCAGATACGCAGTATTTT; CDR3aa: CASSRFWGEGGVADTQYF
j_gene: TRBJ2-5; v_gene: TRBV5-1; abundance: few; d_gene: TRBD1; CDR3nt: TGCGCCAGCAGCCCTGACAGGGCCGAGACCCAGTACTTC; CDR3aa: CASSPDRAETQYF